The present TCR beta chain was sequenced within a study of T cell responses to AZD1222 COVID-19 vaccine. V was clipped by 4 bases and J by 0 bases; unmatched bases: 14. CDR1 and CDR2 (germline): MNHEY, SMNVEV (reference sequence). The CDR3 length is 18 residues. The method was immunoSEQ multiplex PCR; TCRdb's version includes in-frame clones alone and lacks a portion of them. The sample includes roughly 150,000 clones, about nine tenths of them seen just once. The clonotype was recovered from an adult in good health. Source: peripheral blood, taken on day 0 of AZD1222 vaccination. The V gene is TRBV27, the J gene TRBJ2-7; the match to TRBD1 covers 8 bases. This CDR3 is CASSSLFLGQAISYEQYF. The DNA for the CDR3 is TGTGCCAGCAGTTCCTTATTCCTGGGACAGGCGATCTCCTACGAGCAGTACTTC.